Detailed here is one TCR beta chain. Its antigen is currently unknown. Primers included in the PCR were 60 Vbeta and 13 Jbeta primers. Measured with immunoSEQ multiplex PCR; TCRdb has only the in-frame clones, and not every one. The table records roughly 140,000 clones, approximately 80% of them present only once. J gave up 4 bases and V 3 bases, and 4 bases lay outside the gene matches. The CDR3 is 15 amino acids. Per germline, CDR1 MNHNS and CDR2 SASEGT. These data belong to a study of cytomegalovirus exposure and HLA in healthy donors. On the study more broadly: Drawn from HLA-typed donors, roughly 87 million unique TCRs were held in an early data release. Study-level points and caveats: In presence/absence analyses, roughly uniform sequencing depth across donors was assumed.

The rearrangement links TRBV6-1 to TRBJ1-4, with 8 bases lining up with TRBD1. The receptor was isolated from a man aged 40-50 years in good health and CMV-seronegative. Sequencing used PBMCs. The CDR3 DNA reads as TGTGCCAGCAGTGATGACAGGGGATATAATGAAAAACTGTTTTTT. Translating it yields CASSDDRGYNEKLFF.